The present T cell receptor (beta chain) was sequenced within a study of blood T cells in healthy people across ages. Study outcomes and limitations: Long-lived and aged donors differed, with more naive CD4+ cells and higher diversity in the long-lived.

In each sample, at least 7 million PBMCs were isolated. Combining a sample-barcoded 5' primer with a J-beta primer mix, a second PCR ran for about 6 to 11 cycles. Each CDR3 protein gets one entry after TCRdb re-called the 5' RACE reads with MiXCR. Among about 400,000 distinct CDR3 sequences listed, 45% to 65% were seen once. CDR1 is DFQATT and CDR2 is SNEGSKA in the germline V gene (reference sequence). The CDR3 is 15 residues long. V shed 4 bases and J 8 bases; nucleotides not matched to a gene: 13. To note about this clonotype: Its antigen is unknown.

The TCR was taken from a man in his fifties or sixties in good health. The chain has TRBV20-1 and TRBJ2-1; the match to TRBD1 covers 8 bases. The specimen was blood. CDR3 coding DNA: TGCAGTGCTACGGACAGGGTTAAGGGTACGGATGAGCAGTTCTTC. As protein: CSATDRVKGTDEQFF.